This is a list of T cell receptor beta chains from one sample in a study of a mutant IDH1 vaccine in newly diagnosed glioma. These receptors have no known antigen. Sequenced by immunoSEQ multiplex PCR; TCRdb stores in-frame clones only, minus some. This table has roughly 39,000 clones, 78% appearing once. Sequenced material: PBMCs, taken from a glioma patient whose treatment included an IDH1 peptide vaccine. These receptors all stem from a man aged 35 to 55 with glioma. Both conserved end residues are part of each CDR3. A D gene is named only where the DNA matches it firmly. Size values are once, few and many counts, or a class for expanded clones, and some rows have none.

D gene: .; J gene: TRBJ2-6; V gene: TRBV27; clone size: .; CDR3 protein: CASSLGGSGANVLTF; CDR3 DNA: TGTGCCAGCAGCCTAGGGGGTTCTGGGGCCAACGTCCTGACTTTC
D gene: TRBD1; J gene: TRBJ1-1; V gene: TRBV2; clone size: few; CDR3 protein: CASTLDRGYTEAFF; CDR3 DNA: TGTGCCAGCACCCTTGACAGGGGGTACACTGAAGCTTTCTTT
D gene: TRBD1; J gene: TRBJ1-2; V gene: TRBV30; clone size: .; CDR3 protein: CAWDTGGDHGGYTF; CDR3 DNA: TGTGCCTGGGACACAGGGGGCGACCATGGGGGCTACACCTTC
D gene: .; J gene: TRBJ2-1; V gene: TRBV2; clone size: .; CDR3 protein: CASTALTYNEQFF; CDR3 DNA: TGTGCCAGCACGGCGTTGACCTACAATGAGCAGTTCTTC
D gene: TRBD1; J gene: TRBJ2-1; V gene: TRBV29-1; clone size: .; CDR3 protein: CSVGQGANYNEQFF; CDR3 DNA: TGCAGCGTTGGGCAGGGGGCTAATTACAATGAGCAGTTCTTC
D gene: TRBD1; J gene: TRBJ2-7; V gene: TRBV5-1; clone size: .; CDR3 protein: CASSLAGQGYEQYF; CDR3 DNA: TGCGCCAGCAGCTTGGCGGGACAGGGATACGAGCAGTACTTC
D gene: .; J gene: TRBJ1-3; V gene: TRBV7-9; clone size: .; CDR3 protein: CASSLGGPSGNTIYF; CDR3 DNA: TGTGCCAGCAGCTTAGGGGGGCCCTCTGGAAACACCATATATTTT
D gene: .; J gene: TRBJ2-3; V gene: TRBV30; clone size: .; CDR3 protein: CAWDLSTDTQYF; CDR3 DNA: TGTGCCTGGGATTTGAGCACAGATACGCAGTATTTT
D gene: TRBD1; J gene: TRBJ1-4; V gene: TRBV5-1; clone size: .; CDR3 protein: CASSTGQEREKLFF; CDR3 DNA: TGCGCCAGCAGCACGGGACAGGAAAGAGAAAAACTGTTTTTT
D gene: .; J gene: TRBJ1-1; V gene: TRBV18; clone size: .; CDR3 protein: CASSPNREGHTEAFF; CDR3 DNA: TGTGCCAGCTCACCAAACAGGGAGGGTCACACTGAAGCTTTCTTT
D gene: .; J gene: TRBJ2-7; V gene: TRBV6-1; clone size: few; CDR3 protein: CALGRGRSYEQYF; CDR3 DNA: TGTGCCCTGGGGCGGGGCCGCTCCTACGAGCAGTACTTC
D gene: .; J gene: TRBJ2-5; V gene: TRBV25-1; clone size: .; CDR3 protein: CASRRGSQETQYF; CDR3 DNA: TGTGCCAGCAGGAGAGGGAGTCAAGAGACCCAGTACTTC
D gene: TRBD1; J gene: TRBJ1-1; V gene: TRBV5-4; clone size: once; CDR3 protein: CASSPGQGLFAEAFF; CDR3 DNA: TGTGCCAGCAGCCCTGGACAGGGTCTCTTCGCTGAAGCTTTCTTT
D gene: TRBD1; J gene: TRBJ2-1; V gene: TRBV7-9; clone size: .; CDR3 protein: CASSLPVIGGKSYEQFF; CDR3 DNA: TGTGCCAGCAGCTTACCAGTTATAGGGGGCAAAAGCTATGAGCAGTTCTTC
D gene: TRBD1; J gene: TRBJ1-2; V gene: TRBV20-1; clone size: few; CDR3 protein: CSASPGGGYTF; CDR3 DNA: TGCAGTGCTAGTCCAGGGGGTGGCTACACCTTC
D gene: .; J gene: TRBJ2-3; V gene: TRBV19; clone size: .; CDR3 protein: CATRERTHTDTQYF; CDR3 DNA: TGTGCCACCCGGGAAAGAACACACACAGATACGCAGTATTTT
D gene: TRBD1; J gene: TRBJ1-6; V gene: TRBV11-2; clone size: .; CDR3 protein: CASSKPGQGLYSPLHF; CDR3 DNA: TGTGCCAGCAGCAAGCCGGGACAGGGATTATATTCACCCCTCCACTTT
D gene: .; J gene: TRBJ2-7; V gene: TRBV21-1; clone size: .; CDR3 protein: CASSKVGDRAGEQYF; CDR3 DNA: TGTGCCAGCAGCAAAGTCGGAGACAGGGCGGGCGAGCAGTACTTC
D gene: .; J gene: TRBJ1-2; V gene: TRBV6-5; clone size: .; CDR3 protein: CASTQQGLGYTF; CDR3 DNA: TGTGCCAGCACCCAACAGGGTTTGGGCTACACCTTC
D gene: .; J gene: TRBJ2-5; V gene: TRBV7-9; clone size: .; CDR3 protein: CASSVGGGLHQETQYF; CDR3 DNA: TGTGCCAGCAGCGTAGGCGGCGGGTTACACCAAGAGACCCAGTACTTC
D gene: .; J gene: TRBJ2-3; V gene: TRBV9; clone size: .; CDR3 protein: CASSYTGPTQYF; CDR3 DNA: TGTGCCAGCAGTTACACGGGTCCTACGCAGTATTTT
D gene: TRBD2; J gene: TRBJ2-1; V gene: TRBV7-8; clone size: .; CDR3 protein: CASSPRTSGGGEQFF; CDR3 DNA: TGTGCCAGCAGCCCGCGGACTAGCGGGGGGGGTGAGCAGTTCTTC
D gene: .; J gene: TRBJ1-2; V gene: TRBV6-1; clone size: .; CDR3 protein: CASSGDTPYGYTF; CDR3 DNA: TGTGCCAGCAGTGGGGATACACCCTATGGCTACACCTTC
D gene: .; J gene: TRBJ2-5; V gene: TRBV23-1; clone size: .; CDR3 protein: CARRGSQETQYF; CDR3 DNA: TGCGCCCGGCGGGGCAGCCAAGAGACCCAGTACTTC
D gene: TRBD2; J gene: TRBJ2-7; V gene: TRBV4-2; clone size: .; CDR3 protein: CASSSPGLSYEQYF; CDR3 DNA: TGTGCCAGCAGCTCACCGGGACTATCTTACGAGCAGTACTTC
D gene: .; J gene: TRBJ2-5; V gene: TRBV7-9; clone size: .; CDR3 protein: CASSDTGIQETQYF; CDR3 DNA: TGTGCCAGCAGCGACACAGGGATCCAAGAGACCCAGTACTTC
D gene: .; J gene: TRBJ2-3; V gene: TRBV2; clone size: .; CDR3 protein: CASSGGAVDTQYF; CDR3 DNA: TGTGCCAGCAGTGGGGGGGCTGTAGATACGCAGTATTTT
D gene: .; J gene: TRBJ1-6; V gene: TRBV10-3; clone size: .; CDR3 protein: CAISETQQAGFPLHF; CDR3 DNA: TGTGCCATCAGTGAGACCCAACAGGCAGGGTTCCCCCTCCACTTT
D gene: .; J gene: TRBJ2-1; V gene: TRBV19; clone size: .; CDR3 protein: CASSPGRGTYEQFF; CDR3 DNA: TGTGCCAGTAGCCCGGGCAGGGGTACGTATGAGCAGTTCTTC
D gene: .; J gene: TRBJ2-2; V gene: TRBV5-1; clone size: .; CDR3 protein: CASSDQGTGELFF; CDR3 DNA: TGCGCCAGCAGCGACCAGGGTACCGGGGAGCTGTTTTTT
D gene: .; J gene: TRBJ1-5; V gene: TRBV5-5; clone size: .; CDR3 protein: CASSGGTHSNQPQHF; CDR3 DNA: TGTGCCAGCAGCGGCGGGACACATAGCAATCAGCCCCAGCATTTT
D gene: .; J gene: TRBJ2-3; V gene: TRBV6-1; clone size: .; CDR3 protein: CASSEALGDRGTDTQYF; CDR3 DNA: TGTGCCAGCAGTGAAGCGCTGGGGGACCGGGGAACAGATACGCAGTATTTT
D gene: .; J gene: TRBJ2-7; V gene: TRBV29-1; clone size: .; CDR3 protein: CSATHFGEQYF; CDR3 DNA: TGCAGCGCTACCCACTTTGGCGAGCAGTACTTC
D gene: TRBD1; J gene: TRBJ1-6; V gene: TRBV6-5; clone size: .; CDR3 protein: CASSYSTQGYSPLHF; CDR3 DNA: TGTGCCAGCAGTTACTCGACACAGGGGTATTCACCCCTCCACTTT
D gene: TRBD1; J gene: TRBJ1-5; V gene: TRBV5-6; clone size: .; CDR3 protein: CASSFGQVGNQPQHF; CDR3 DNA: TGTGCCAGCAGCTTCGGACAGGTTGGGAATCAGCCCCAGCATTTT
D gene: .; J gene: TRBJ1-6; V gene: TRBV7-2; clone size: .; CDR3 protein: CASNTQGYNSPLHF; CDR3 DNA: TGTGCCAGCAACACCCAGGGCTATAATTCACCCCTCCACTTT
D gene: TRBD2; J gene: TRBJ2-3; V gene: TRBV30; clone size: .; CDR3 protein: CAWSAGTSGVTDTQYF; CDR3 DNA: TGTGCCTGGAGTGCCGGGACTAGCGGGGTTACAGATACGCAGTATTTT